The 12 T cell receptor beta chains presented below share a single source sample, sequenced in a study of T-cell reconstitution after alpha-beta-depleted transplantation in children. Preparation of the TCRbeta library was carried out with unique molecular identifiers. TCRdb used MiXCR to reprocess the PCR reads, holding one entry per CDR3 protein. Among 900,000 or so distinct CDR3 sequences listed, around 15% were seen once. Specimen: PBMCs, mostly from graft donor cells, collected 360 days after TCRalphabeta/CD19-depleted stem cell transplant. The receptors originated from a male patient younger than 18 who had a stem cell transplant for acute lymphoblastic leukemia, so the T cells may come from the graft donor.

The chain carries TRBV7-3 and TRBJ1-1; 7 nucleotides agree with TRBD1. V trimming: 2 bases; J trimming: 3 bases; junction bases outside the gene matches: 6. This CDR3 contains 15 residues. CDR1 and CDR2 from the germline V gene are SGHTA and FQGTGA. CDR3 protein: CASSLFPGTDTEAFF. The CDR3 nucleotides read TGTGCCAGCAGCTTATTCCCGGGGACAGACACTGAAGCTTTCTTT.

V usage is TRBV10-1 and J usage is TRBJ1-2; D might be TRBD1 (5 bases). Germline lookup yields CDR1 WNHNN and CDR2 SYGVQD (reference sequence). The V end lost 6 bases, the J end lost 6 bases, and 8 bases lay between the germline ends. This CDR3 has 11 amino acids. The CDR3 region is CASRRGDGYTF. CDR3 DNA sequence: TGCGCCAGCAGAAGAGGGGATGGCTACACCTTC.

This clonotype came up many times. The CDR3 region is CASSLGGALGLDADTQYF. The DNA for the CDR3 is TGTGCCAGCAGCTTGGGGGGGGCATTAGGTCTTGACGCAGATACGCAGTATTTT. V is TRBV5-6 and J is TRBJ2-3; D may match TRBD1 or TRBD2 (6 bases each). There are 18 residues in the CDR3. CDR1 and CDR2 (germline): SGHDT, YYEEEE. Trimming shortened V by 0 bases and J by 4 bases, and 21 bases separated the two germline ends.

This clonotype was seen more than once but under ten times. The genes are TRBV7-9 and TRBJ1-5; the D is unclear. This CDR3 is 14 amino acids long. Germline values: CDR1 SEHNR, CDR2 FQNEAQ (reference sequence). V was pared by 4 bases and J by 3 bases, with 10 bases between. The CDR3 sequence is CASSSAGHNQPQHF. The DNA of the CDR3 is TGTGCCAGCAGCTCGGCGGGTCACAATCAGCCCCAGCATTTT.

The chain is built from TRBV7-9 and TRBJ2-3; D remains unclear. Trimming pared 4 bases from V and 1 base from J, leaving 15 bases between. Germline assignment: CDR1 SEHNR and CDR2 FQNEAQ (reference sequence). The length of the CDR3 is 16 residues. This CDR3 reads CASSSAYSLGTDTQYF. In DNA, the CDR3 is TGTGCCAGCAGCTCAGCGTATTCATTAGGCACAGATACGCAGTATTTT.

The rearrangement uses TRBV29-1 and TRBJ1-2; a possible D gene is TRBD1 (6 bases). The germline gives CDR1 SQVTM, CDR2 ANQGSEA. V dropped 3 bases and J dropped 7 bases, with 12 bases sitting between them. The CDR3 consists of 12 residues. CDR3 nucleotides: TGCAGCGTTGACGGGGGCAGGTTTGGCTACACCTTC. Translated, it gives CSVDGGRFGYTF.

This chain joins TRBV7-3 and TRBJ2-1; D might be TRBD1 (5 bases). V lost 3 bases and J 8 bases, leaving 11 bases between the germline ends. CDR3 length equals 13 residues. Germline V CDR1 and CDR2: SGHTA, FQGTGA. The chain's CDR3 is CASSFYRLDEQFF. The CDR3 DNA reads TGTGCCAGCAGCTTTTACAGGTTGGATGAGCAGTTCTTC.

This clonotype has at least ten counts. V gene TRBV4-1 combines with J gene TRBJ2-1, with a tentative D call TRBD1 (5 bases). This CDR3 region has 13 residues. From germline, CDR1 is MGHRA and CDR2 YSYEKL. Trimming removed 4 bases from V and 9 bases from J, with 13 bases in between. The CDR3 sequence: CASSPPGQSEQFF. The CDR3 DNA reads TGCGCCAGCAGCCCCCCAGGGCAGAGTGAGCAGTTCTTC.

This clonotype showed up many times. The rearrangement uses TRBV5-1 and TRBJ1-5; no clear D gene. The germline gives CDR1 SGHRS, CDR2 YFSETQ. V was clipped by 7 bases and J by 2 bases, with 10 bases between them. The CDR3 has 13 amino acids. Here the CDR3 reads CASAAWGNQPQHF. In nucleotides, the CDR3 is TGCGCCAGCGCCGCTTGGGGCAATCAGCCCCAGCATTTT. The complete variable domain, with remaining parts taken from reference TRBV5-1 and TRBJ1-5, reads KAGVTQTPRYLIKTRGQQVTLSCSPISGHRSVSWYQQTPGQGLQFLFEYFSETQRNKGNFPGRFSGRQFSNSRSEMNVSTLELGDSALYLCASAAWGNQPQHFGDGTRLSIL.

J is TRBJ1-1 and V is TRBV5-1, with D possibly matching TRBD1 (6 bases). Germline V gene lookup returns CDR1 SGHRS and CDR2 YFSETQ. The CDR3 spans 14 residues. Trimming pared 0 bases from V and 7 bases from J, leaving 13 bases between. CDR3 in DNA: TGCGCCAGCAGCTTGGCCAGGGGTAGTGTTGAAGCTTTCTTT. Translation: CASSLARGSVEAFF.

This clonotype showed up just a few times. The chain uses TRBV6-1 and TRBJ2-3; 9 nucleotides match TRBD2. This CDR3 is 18 amino acids long. The ends lost 6 bases at V and 3 bases at J; junction bases unmatched: 16. The germline CDR1 and CDR2 sequences are MNHNS and SASEGT. CDR3 sequence (DNA): TGTGCCAGCAGAACCCCCCTGACTAGCGGTAGGGGGACAGATACGCAGTATTTT. Protein: CASRTPLTSGRGTDTQYF.

V gene TRBV7-2 combines with J gene TRBJ2-7; D uncertain. Trimming took off 3 bases at V and 7 bases at J, with 10 bases between the two ends. There are 12 residues in the CDR3. In germline, CDR1 is SGHTA, CDR2 FQGNSA. Here the CDR3 reads CASSFPSREQYF. The DNA for the CDR3 is TGTGCCAGCAGCTTTCCCTCTCGGGAGCAGTACTTC.